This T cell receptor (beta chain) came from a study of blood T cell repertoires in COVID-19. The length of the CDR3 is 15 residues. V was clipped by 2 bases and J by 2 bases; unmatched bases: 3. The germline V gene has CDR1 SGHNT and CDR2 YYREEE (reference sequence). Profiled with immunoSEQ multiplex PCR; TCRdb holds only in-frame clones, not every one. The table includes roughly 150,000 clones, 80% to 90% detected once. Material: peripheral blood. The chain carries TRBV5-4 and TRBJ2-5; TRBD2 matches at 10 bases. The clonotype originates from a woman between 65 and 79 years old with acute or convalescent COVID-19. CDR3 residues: CASSLIAGGQETQYF. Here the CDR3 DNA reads TGTGCCAGCAGCTTAATAGCGGGGGGACAAGAGACCCAGTACTTC. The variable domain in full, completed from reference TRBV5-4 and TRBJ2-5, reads ETGVTQSPTHLIKTRGQQVTLRCSSQSGHNTVSWYQQALGQGPQFIFQYYREEENGRGNFPPRFSGLQFPNYSSELNVNALELDDSALYLCASSLIAGGQETQYFGPGTRLLVL.